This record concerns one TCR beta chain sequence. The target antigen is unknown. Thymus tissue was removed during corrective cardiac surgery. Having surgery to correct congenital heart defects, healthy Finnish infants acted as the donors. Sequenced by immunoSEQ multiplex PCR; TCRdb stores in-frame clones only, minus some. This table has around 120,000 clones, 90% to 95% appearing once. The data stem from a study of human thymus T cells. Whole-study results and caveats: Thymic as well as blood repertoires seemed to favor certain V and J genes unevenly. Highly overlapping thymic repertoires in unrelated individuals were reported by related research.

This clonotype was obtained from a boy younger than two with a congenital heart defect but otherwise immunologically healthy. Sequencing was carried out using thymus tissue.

The DNA of the CDR3 is TGTGCCAGCAGTTTCGTGGATGGGGGGCCTCTTCTCACAGATACGCAGTATTTT. It yields the protein CASSFVDGGPLLTDTQYF. The genes are TRBV28 and TRBJ2-3; D may correspond to TRBD1 or TRBD2 (6 bases each). Germline V gene lookup returns CDR1 MDHEN and CDR2 SYDVKM. Trimming pared 3 bases from V and 2 bases from J, leaving 21 bases between. The CDR3 sequence is 18 residues long.